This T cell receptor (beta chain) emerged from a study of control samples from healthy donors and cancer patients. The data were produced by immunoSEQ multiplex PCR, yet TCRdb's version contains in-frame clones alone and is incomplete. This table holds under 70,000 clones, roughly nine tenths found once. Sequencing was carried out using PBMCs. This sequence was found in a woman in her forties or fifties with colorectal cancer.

The DNA for the CDR3 is TGTGCCAGCAGCCTCAGGGGGGGCGCGGATGGAAACACCATATATTTT. The encoded protein is CASSLRGGADGNTIYF. The chain links TRBV3-1 (or the pseudogene TRBV3-2) to TRBJ1-3; 7 bases match TRBD1. The V segment lost 4 bases and the J segment 3 bases; nucleotides outside the gene matches: 9. Germline V gene lookup returns CDR1 LGHDT and CDR2 YNNKEL (reference sequence). This CDR3 region has 16 residues.